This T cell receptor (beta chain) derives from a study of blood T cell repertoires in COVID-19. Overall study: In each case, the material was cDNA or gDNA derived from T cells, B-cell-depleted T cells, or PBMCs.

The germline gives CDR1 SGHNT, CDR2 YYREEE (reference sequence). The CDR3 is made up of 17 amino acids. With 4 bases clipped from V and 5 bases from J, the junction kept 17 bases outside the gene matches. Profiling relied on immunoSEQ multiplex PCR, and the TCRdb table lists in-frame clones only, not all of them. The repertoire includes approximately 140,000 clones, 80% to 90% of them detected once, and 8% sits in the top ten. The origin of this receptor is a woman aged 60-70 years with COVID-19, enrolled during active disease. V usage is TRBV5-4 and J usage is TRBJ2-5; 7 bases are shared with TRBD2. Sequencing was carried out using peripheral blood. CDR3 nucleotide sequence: TGTGCCAGCAGCGCCGGACTAGTTTGGGTTGAAGGGGAGACCCAGTACTTC. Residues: CASSAGLVWVEGETQYF.